The clone carrying this T cell receptor beta chain was seen repeatedly, ten times or more. Its antigen is still unknown. TCRdb called clones again from the PCR reads with MiXCR. The sample lists tens of thousands of clones, 20% to 30% occurring once. Patients underwent thyroid surgery, and none had received any treatment before it. The record originates from a study of metastatic and nonmetastatic thyroid tumors. Looked up from germline, CDR1 is SGHNT and CDR2 is YYREEE (reference sequence). CDR3 length equals 18 residues. The germline V and J ends were trimmed by 0 bases and 4 bases, with 22 bases remaining between them. The study, taken as a whole, reports: Significantly higher TCR beta diversity was reportedly seen in malignant thyroid tumors than benign nodules, in blood and tumor.

The sequenced sample consisted of tumor tissue. This clonotype originated in a male donor with papillary thyroid cancer or a benign thyroid nodule (not recorded which). Some clones in this sample may be carry-over from other donors' samples. The rearrangement uses TRBV5-4 and TRBJ1-2; possible D gene TRBD1, 6 bases. The CDR3 DNA is TGTGCCAGCAGCTTGGAGTTTTTGGGGACAAGTAACGTCTATGGCTACACCTTC. Protein: CASSLEFLGTSNVYGYTF.